This T cell receptor beta chain was sequenced during a study of blood T cell repertoires in COVID-19. Background on the study: Samples representing acute and convalescent COVID-19 were sourced from the United States, Italy and Spain. PBMCs, B-cell-depleted T cells, or T cells were the source of the cDNA or gDNA that made up the material.

As handled by the study authors: Cell counts per sample came from amplifying reference gene primers. Sequenced by immunoSEQ multiplex PCR; TCRdb stores in-frame clones only, minus some. V and J calls and clone size are given by that table; D and trimming were obtained from the DNA. In the table there are about 210,000 clones, around 83% of which are singletons. V was pared by 6 bases and J by 2 bases, with 13 bases between. This CDR3 region has 14 residues. Germline V gene lookup returns CDR1 MNHEY and CDR2 SMNVEV (reference sequence). The TCR comes from a man aged 50-59 years with active or convalescent COVID-19. The chain uses TRBV27 and TRBJ1-1, with TRBD1 as a possible D gene (5 bases). The sequencing input was peripheral blood. Written as DNA, the CDR3 is TGTGCCAGCAGCTCTAAGACAGCTAACACTGAAGCTTTCTTT. Translating it yields CASSSKTANTEAFF.